The subject of this entry is one T cell receptor beta chain. Its antigen is as yet unknown. This specimen belongs to a study of identical twins. The study, taken as a whole, reports: The authors noted that invariant MAIT and iNKT cells could partly confound zero-insertion analyses. Model-predicted out-of-frame TCR alpha sharing fell below observed values in monozygotic twins.

Each CDR3 protein is one row after TCRdb ran MiXCR on the 5' RACE reads. The data contain 550,000 to 700,000 distinct CDR3 sequences, 9% to 10% of them singletons. The CDR3 is made up of 14 amino acids. V was shortened by 4 bases and J by 2 bases, with 11 bases between the two germline ends. The germline gives CDR1 SNHLY, CDR2 FYNNEI. The sample was also linked to a second study, of yellow fever vaccine responses in identical twins. That source adds: A vaccine T cell response that seemed partly convergent and partly personalized was reported in twins.

The sequence was collected from a woman in her late teens or twenties in good health. Sequenced input: PBMCs. This chain connects TRBV2 to TRBJ2-5, with D perhaps TRBD2 (6 bases). The CDR3 DNA reads as TGTGCCAGCAGTGTGGAGGGACTTCAAGAGACCCAGTACTTC. Translated, it gives CASSVEGLQETQYF.